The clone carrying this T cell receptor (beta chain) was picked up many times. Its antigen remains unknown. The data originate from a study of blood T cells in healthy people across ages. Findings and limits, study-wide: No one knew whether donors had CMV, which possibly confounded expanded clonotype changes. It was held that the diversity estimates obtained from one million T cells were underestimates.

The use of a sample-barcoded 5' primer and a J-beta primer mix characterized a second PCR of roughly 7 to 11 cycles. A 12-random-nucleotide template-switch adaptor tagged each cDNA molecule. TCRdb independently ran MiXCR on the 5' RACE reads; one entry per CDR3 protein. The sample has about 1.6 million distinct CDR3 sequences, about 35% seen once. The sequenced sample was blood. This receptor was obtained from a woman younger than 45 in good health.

CDR3 region: CSASVSGGSYNEQFF. The CDR3 coding sequence is TGCAGTGCGTCCGTGAGCGGGGGCTCCTACAATGAGCAGTTCTTC. The chain carries TRBV20-1 and TRBJ2-1, with 8 bases matching TRBD2. The V segment lost 6 bases and the J segment 0 bases; nucleotides outside the gene matches: 7. The CDR3 totals 15 residues. Germline V lookup: CDR1 DFQATT, CDR2 SNEGSKA (reference sequence).